In its sample, the clone carrying this T cell receptor beta chain was seen once. Its antigen is not identified. The primer mix had 60 Vbeta and 13 Jbeta primers. The table came from immunoSEQ multiplex PCR; TCRdb's copy has only in-frame clones and leaves some out. The sample lists 150,000 to 200,000 clones, roughly 84% occurring once. These data originate in a study of cytomegalovirus exposure and HLA in healthy donors. Regarding the study as a whole: A later analysis appeared to link common viral pathogens to several of the most significant clusters.

The clonotype was recovered from a boy between 10 and 17 years old in good health and CMV-seronegative. The sequenced sample consisted of PBMCs.

DNA of the CDR3: TGTGCCAGCAGCGTAGGGGGCGGGGGGAGTTCCTACAATGAGCAGTTCTTC. Translation: CASSVGGGGSSYNEQFF. The V gene is TRBV9, the J gene TRBJ2-1, with 8 bases identical to TRBD2. CDR3 length: 17 residues. Looked up from germline, CDR1 is SGDLS and CDR2 is YYNGEE. After removal of 0 bases from V and 1 base from J, the junction contained 6 bases not matched to a gene.